Listed below are T cell receptor beta chains from one sample, sequenced in a study of blood T cell repertoires in COVID-19. This table comes from immunoSEQ multiplex PCR, and its TCRdb copy is limited to in-frame clones, with some not included. The data contain some 14,000 clones, about 88% of them singletons. The sequenced sample consisted of peripheral blood. Receptors were obtained from a human donor in a cohort sampled during active COVID-19. Each CDR3 is given with its conserved first and last residue. The D gene is left open where the match is weak.

D: TRBD2
V: TRBV6-2/TRBV6-3
CDR3: CASSLTGTSSYEQYF

D: .
V: TRBV28
CDR3: CASAAVDSPLHF

D: TRBD2
V: TRBV6-4
CDR3: CASSEGREYNEQFF

D: TRBD1
V: TRBV9
CDR3: CASSEGQVNQPQHF

D: TRBD2
V: TRBV7-2
CDR3: CASSPSTSGGFLAKNIQYF

D: TRBD2
V: TRBV2
CDR3: CASRLAGVDTQYF

D: .
V: TRBV5-1
CDR3: CASSLQGWGNQPQHF

D: .
V: TRBV29-1
CDR3: CSATKQGSETFF

D: TRBD2
V: TRBV7-2
CDR3: CASSFMRGASYEQYF

D: .
V: TRBV5-6
CDR3: CASSLLFTGELFF

D: .
V: TRBV19
CDR3: CASSIEGGRTEQFF

D: TRBD1
V: TRBV20-1
CDR3: CSASSGQESSYEQYF

D: .
V: TRBV28
CDR3: CASTFNSYEQYF

D: TRBD1
V: TRBV7-2
CDR3: CASSDRDRGSDTQYF

D: TRBD2
V: TRBV19
CDR3: CASRGLAGGPDTQYF

D: .
V: TRBV29-1
CDR3: CSVDRERIKNIQYF

D: .
V: TRBV7-2
CDR3: CASSSGLLRGGNTIYF

D: .
V: TRBV4-3
CDR3: CASSRTLDSSGAEAFF

D: TRBD1
V: TRBV4-3
CDR3: CASSPVGQANTEAFF

D: TRBD1
V: TRBV3-1/TRBV3-2
CDR3: CASSQGTGVMKPQHF

D: TRBD1
V: TRBV7-2
CDR3: CASSPRGSRTGELFF

D: TRBD1
V: TRBV7-6
CDR3: CASSPGTGGDQSYNSPLHF

D: .
V: TRBV27
CDR3: CASSLSGGTGELFF

D: .
V: TRBV4-2
CDR3: CASSQDLALSF

D: .
V: TRBV11-2
CDR3: CASSFRQAPSYEQYF

D: .
V: TRBV6-2/TRBV6-3
CDR3: CASIPESSYNSPLHF

D: TRBD1
V: TRBV7-2
CDR3: CASSSTGYTGELFF

D: TRBD1
V: TRBV6-5
CDR3: CASSDRDPYEQYF

D: .
V: TRBV7-9
CDR3: CASSLGQPGRTEAFF

D: .
V: TRBV19
CDR3: CASSISGVPYEQYF

D: .
V: TRBV6-4
CDR3: CASSDGQGSTDTQYF

D: .
V: TRBV6-2/TRBV6-3
CDR3: CASSRSQGRGNQPQHF

D: TRBD1
V: TRBV19
CDR3: CASSSTGGHGNTIYF

D: TRBD1
V: TRBV3-1/TRBV3-2
CDR3: CASRPTYLTGDYGYTF

D: .
V: TRBV2
CDR3: CASIRWQGPNEQFF

D: .
V: TRBV9
CDR3: CASTLEGENYNEQFF

D: TRBD1
V: TRBV19
CDR3: CASTRDRANSNQPQHF